This passage covers 9 T cell receptor beta chains from one sample sequenced in a study of T cell responses to AZD1222 COVID-19 vaccine. Sequencing used immunoSEQ multiplex PCR; TCRdb keeps in-frame clones, though not all of them. The sample lists 180,000 or so clones, about 90% occurring once. The sample in question was peripheral blood, obtained 28 days after the second AZD1222 dose. Receptors were obtained from an adult who received the AZD1222 COVID-19 vaccine.

This chain links TRBV2 with TRBJ1-5; tentative D call: TRBD1 (5 bases). The CDR3 runs 15 residues. CDR1 and CDR2 (germline): SNHLY, FYNNEI. V lost 5 bases to trimming and J lost 2 bases, with 13 bases between them. Here the CDR3 DNA reads TGTGCCAGCAGTATGGGGGAGGCGGGCAATCAGCCCCAGCATTTT. This translates into CASSMGEAGNQPQHF.

This clone was detected a few times. This chain connects TRBV7-6 to TRBJ2-2; a weak D match, TRBD2 (6 bases). The CDR3 extends over 18 amino acids. CDR1 and CDR2 (germline): SGHVS, FNYEAQ. The V end was cut by 2 bases, the J end by 3 bases, with 19 bases between. As DNA, the CDR3 is TGTGCCAGCAGCTTAAGGGTTGCGGGACCACGGGACACCGGGGAGCTGTTTTTT. Translation: CASSLRVAGPRDTGELFF.

Regarding this clone: The junction departs from the called germline gene at one end, perhaps through a read error. This chain joins TRBV6-5 and TRBJ1-5; D is perhaps TRBD1 (6 bases). CDR3 size: 14 residues. Germline loops: CDR1 MNHEY, CDR2 SVGAGI. CDR3 sequence reads: CASTYRENNQPQHF. The CDR3 coding sequence is TGTGCCAGCACTTACAGGGAGAACAATCAGCCCCAGCATTTT.

The genes are TRBV20-1 and TRBJ1-2; 7 bases map to TRBD1. J was trimmed by 7 bases and V by 3 bases; bases with no gene match: 8. Germline V CDR1 and CDR2: DFQATT, SNEGSKA (reference sequence). The CDR3 consists of 13 residues. The CDR3 loop reads CSASGTADSGYTF. The CDR3 DNA reads TGCAGTGCTAGTGGGACAGCGGATTCTGGCTACACCTTC.

CDR3 residues: CASSRTGVDTGELFF. CDR3 coding DNA: TGTGCCAGTTCCAGGACAGGGGTGGACACCGGGGAGCTGTTTTTT. J is TRBJ2-2 and V is TRBV19; TRBD1 matches at 9 bases. There are 15 residues in the CDR3. With V trimmed by 8 bases and J by 3 bases, 7 bases remained unmatched. Germline CDR1 is LNHDA and CDR2 is SQIVND (reference sequence).

This clone was counted once. The chain combines TRBV5-4 with TRBJ1-1; 8 bases are a match to TRBD1. Per germline, CDR1 SGHNT and CDR2 YYREEE (reference sequence). V shed 0 bases, J shed 11 bases, and the junction held 9 bases outside the gene matches. The CDR3 runs 14 residues. The CDR3 sequence is CASSLEGQGFKAFF. DNA for the CDR3: TGTGCCAGCAGCTTGGAAGGACAGGGTTTCAAGGCTTTCTTT.

This chain uses TRBV13 with TRBJ1-2; D gene ambiguous. Trimming removed 3 bases at V and 8 bases at J, with 16 bases between. Germline loops: CDR1 PRHDT, CDR2 FYEKMQ (reference sequence). The CDR3 loop spans 14 amino acids. The CDR3 DNA follows: TGTGCCAGCAGCTTGGGTGGCACCGGGGAGGGCTACACCTTC. Its protein product is CASSLGGTGEGYTF.

The chain recombines TRBV5-1 with TRBJ1-2; D possibly corresponds to TRBD1 (5 bases). CDR1 and CDR2 (germline): SGHRS, YFSETQ. V lost 0 bases, J lost 2 bases, and 8 bases lay in between. This CDR3 has 14 residues. CDR3 region: CASSLDRTNYGYTF. The CDR3 DNA reads TGCGCCAGCAGCTTGGACAGGACCAACTATGGCTACACCTTC. The full variable domain, its missing parts supplied by reference TRBV5-1 and TRBJ1-2, is KAGVTQTPRYLIKTRGQQVTLSCSPISGHRSVSWYQQTPGQGLQFLFEYFSETQRNKGNFPGRFSGRQFSNSRSEMNVSTLELGDSALYLCASSLDRTNYGYTFGSGTRLTVV.

This chain joins TRBV13 and TRBJ1-5; a possible D gene is TRBD1 (5 bases). From germline, CDR1 is PRHDT and CDR2 FYEKMQ (reference sequence). The CDR3 length is 20 residues. Deletions cut 0 bases from V and 0 bases from J, with 21 bases between. The CDR3 nucleotides read TGTGCCAGCAGCTTAGGCCAAGTCCGGGGCGAGCGGGGTAGCAATCAGCCCCAGCATTTT. Protein sequence: CASSLGQVRGERGSNQPQHF.